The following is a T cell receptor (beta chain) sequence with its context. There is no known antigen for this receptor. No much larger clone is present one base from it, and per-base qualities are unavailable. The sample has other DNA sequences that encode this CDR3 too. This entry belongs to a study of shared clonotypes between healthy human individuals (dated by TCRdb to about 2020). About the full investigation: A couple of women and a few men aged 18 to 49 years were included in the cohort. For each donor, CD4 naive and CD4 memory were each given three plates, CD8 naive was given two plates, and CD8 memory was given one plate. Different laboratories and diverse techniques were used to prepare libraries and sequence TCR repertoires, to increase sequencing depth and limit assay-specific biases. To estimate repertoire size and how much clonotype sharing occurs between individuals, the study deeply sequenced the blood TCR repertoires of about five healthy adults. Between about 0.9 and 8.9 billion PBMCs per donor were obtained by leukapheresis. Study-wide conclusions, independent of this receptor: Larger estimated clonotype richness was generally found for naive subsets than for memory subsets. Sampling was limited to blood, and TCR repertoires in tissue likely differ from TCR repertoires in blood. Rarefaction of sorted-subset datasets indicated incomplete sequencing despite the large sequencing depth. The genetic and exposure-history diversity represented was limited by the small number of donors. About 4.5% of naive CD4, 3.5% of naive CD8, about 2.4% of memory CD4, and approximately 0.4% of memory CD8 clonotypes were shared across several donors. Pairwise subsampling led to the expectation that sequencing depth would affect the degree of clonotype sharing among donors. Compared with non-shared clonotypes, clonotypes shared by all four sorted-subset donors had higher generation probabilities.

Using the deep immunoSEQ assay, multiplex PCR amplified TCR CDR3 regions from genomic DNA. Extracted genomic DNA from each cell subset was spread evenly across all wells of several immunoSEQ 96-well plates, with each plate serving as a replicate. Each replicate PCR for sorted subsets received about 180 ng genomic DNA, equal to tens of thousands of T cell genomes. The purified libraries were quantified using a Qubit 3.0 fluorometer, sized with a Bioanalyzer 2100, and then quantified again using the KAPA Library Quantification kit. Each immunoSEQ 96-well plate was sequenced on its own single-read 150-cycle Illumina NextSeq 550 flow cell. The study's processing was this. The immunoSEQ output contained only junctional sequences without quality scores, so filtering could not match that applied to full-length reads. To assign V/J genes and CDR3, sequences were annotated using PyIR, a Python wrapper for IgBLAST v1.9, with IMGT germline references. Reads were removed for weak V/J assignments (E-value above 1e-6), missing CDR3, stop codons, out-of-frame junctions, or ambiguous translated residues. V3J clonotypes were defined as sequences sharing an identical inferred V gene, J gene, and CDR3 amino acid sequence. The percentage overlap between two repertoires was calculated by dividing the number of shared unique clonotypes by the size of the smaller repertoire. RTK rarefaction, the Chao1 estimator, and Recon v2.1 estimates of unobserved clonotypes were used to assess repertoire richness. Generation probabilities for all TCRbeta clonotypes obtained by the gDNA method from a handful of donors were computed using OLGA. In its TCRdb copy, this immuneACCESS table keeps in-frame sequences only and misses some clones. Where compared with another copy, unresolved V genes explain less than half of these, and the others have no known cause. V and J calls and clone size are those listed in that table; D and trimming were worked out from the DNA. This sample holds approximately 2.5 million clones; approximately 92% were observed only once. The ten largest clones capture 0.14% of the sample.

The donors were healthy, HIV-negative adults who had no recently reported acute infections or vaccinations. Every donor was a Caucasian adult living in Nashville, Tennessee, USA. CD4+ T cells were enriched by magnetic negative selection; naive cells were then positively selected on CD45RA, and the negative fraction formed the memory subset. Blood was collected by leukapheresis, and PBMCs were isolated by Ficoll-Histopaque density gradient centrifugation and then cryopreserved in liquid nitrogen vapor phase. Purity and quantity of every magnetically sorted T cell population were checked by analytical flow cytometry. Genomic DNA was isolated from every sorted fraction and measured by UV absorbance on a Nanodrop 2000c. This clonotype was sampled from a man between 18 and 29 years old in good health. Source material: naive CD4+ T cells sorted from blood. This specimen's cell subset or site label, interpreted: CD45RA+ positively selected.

The CDR3 region reads CASSETSGGPGETQYF. The nucleotides are TGCGCCAGCAGTGAGACGAGCGGGGGCCCCGGTGAGACCCAGTACTTC. The rearranged chain carries TRBV10-2 and TRBJ2-5; TRBD2 agrees with 8 junctional bases. The germline V gene encodes CDR1 WSHSY and CDR2 SAAADI. The V end gives up 2 bases and the J end 5 bases, leaving 10 bases in the junction not matched to a gene. Taken from cysteine to phenylalanine, the CDR3 has 16 residues. Here the CDR3 DNA is all that survives: 48 bases in frame from base 1.